The 29 T cell receptor beta chains below come from one sample, sequenced in a study of blood T cell repertoires in COVID-19. Produced via immunoSEQ multiplex PCR; TCRdb's table is partial and in-frame only. The sample includes about 170,000 clones, 80% to 85% seen only once; the top ten take roughly 11%. The material sequenced was peripheral blood. The receptors derive from a man between 65 and 79 years old with active or convalescent COVID-19.

V gene TRBV3-1 (or the pseudogene TRBV3-2) combines with J gene TRBJ2-1; D unresolved. The CDR3 loop spans 16 amino acids. CDR1 is LGHDT, CDR2 YNNKEL, per germline (reference sequence). Deletions cut 5 bases from V and 0 bases from J, with 14 bases between. CDR3 amino acids: CASSNEVASSYNEQFF. For the CDR3, the DNA is TGTGCCAGCAGCAATGAGGTGGCTTCCTCCTACAATGAGCAGTTCTTC.

The CDR3 DNA is TGTGCCAGCAGCTTCGGTATCGACAGTAGCACAGATACGCAGTATTTT. Its translation is CASSFGIDSSTDTQYF. V gene TRBV7-9 combines with J gene TRBJ2-3, with D maybe TRBD1 (5 bases). CDR1 is SEHNR and CDR2 is FQNEAQ in the germline V gene (reference sequence). V lost 3 bases, J lost 0 bases, and 13 bases lay in between. The CDR3 contains 16 residues.

The J gene is TRBJ2-5, the V gene TRBV7-2; unclear D gene. The CDR3 is made up of 14 amino acids. Germline V gene data show CDR1 as SGHTA and CDR2 as FQGNSA. The V end lost 6 bases, the J end lost 7 bases, and 18 bases lay between the germline ends. The chain's CDR3 is CASSSPVAPRTQYF. In nucleotides, the CDR3 is TGTGCCAGCAGTAGCCCCGTGGCTCCCAGGACCCAGTACTTC.

This clone appeared a single time. J is TRBJ2-3 and V is TRBV7-3; 11 nucleotides align to TRBD1. Trimming took 1 base from V and 6 from J; bases not matched to a gene: 6. The CDR3 runs to 16 residues. CDR1 SGHTA and CDR2 FQGTGA come from the germline V gene. CDR3 DNA sequence: TGTGCCAGCAGCTTAAATCGGGGACAGGGGGAGGATACGCAGTATTTT. Protein product: CASSLNRGQGEDTQYF.

This chain links TRBV29-1 with TRBJ2-7; 7 bases match TRBD1. The CDR3 length is 12 residues. Losses at the gene ends were 4 bases for V and 7 bases for J; bases not matched to a gene: 7. Germline assignment: CDR1 SQVTM and CDR2 ANQGSEA. The chain's CDR3 is CSVVDRVGEQYF. As DNA, the CDR3 is TGCAGCGTTGTTGACAGGGTAGGTGAGCAGTACTTC.

CDR3 region: CASKRDRDTGELFF. In nucleotides, the CDR3 is TGTGCCAGCAAACGGGATAGGGACACCGGGGAGCTGTTTTTT. The gene calls are TRBV6-4 and TRBJ2-2, with D perhaps matching TRBD2 (5 bases). V lost 7 bases and J 3 bases, leaving 12 bases between the germline ends. From germline, CDR1 is MRHNA and CDR2 SNTAGT. The CDR3 is 14 residues long.

The chain links TRBV28 to TRBJ2-4, with TRBD1 matching 9 bases. Germline V gene data show CDR1 as MDHEN and CDR2 as SYDVKM. V was clipped by 7 bases and J by 6 bases; unmatched bases: 10. The length of the CDR3 is 15 residues. In DNA form, the CDR3 reads TGTGCCAGCAACACCCTGGGACAGGGCGGAAACATTCAGTACTTC. It specifies CASNTLGQGGNIQYF.

The chain couples TRBV15 to TRBJ1-2, with TRBD1 as a possible D gene (5 bases). Trimming removed 5 bases at V and 4 bases at J, with 14 bases between. The CDR3 length is 14 residues. Germline-derived CDR1 and CDR2 are LNHNV and YYDKDF (reference sequence). CDR3 sequence: CATSSRQSLYGYTF. CDR3 in DNA: TGTGCCACCAGCTCACGACAGAGCCTCTATGGCTACACCTTC.

The chain uses TRBV28 and TRBJ1-5, with D maybe TRBD1 (5 bases). CDR3 length: 14 residues. Germline V lookup: CDR1 MDHEN, CDR2 SYDVKM. Trimming left V 7 bases short and J 5 bases short, with 15 bases between. The DNA for the CDR3 is TGTGCCAGCATCGCGGGGAGGGGTTATCAGCCCCAGCATTTT. Translated: CASIAGRGYQPQHF.

The rearrangement uses TRBV24-1 and TRBJ1-5, with D perhaps matching TRBD1 (5 bases). The CDR3 runs to 15 residues. Trimming shortened V by 3 bases and J by 7 bases, and 15 bases separated the two germline ends. In germline, CDR1 is KGHDR, CDR2 SFDVKD. The CDR3 loop reads CATSDASTQGQPQHF. Here the CDR3 DNA reads TGTGCCACCAGTGATGCCTCTACCCAGGGCCAGCCCCAGCATTTT.

A single count supports this clone. The chain combines TRBV6-4 with TRBJ2-1, with 10 bases fitting TRBD2. Trimming at V came to 6 bases and at J to 7 bases, leaving 9 bases not matched to a gene. Per the germline V gene, CDR1 is MRHNA and CDR2 is SNTAGT. This CDR3 region has 15 residues. The CDR3 is CASRPLAGVSNEQFF. In nucleotides, the CDR3 is TGTGCCAGCAGACCGCTAGCGGGAGTCTCGAATGAGCAGTTCTTC.

V gene TRBV6-5 combines with J gene TRBJ1-1; 8 positions agree with TRBD1. Per germline, CDR1 MNHEY and CDR2 SVGAGI. The CDR3 extends over 15 amino acids. Trimming took 5 bases from V and 1 from J; bases not matched to a gene: 6. CDR3 amino acids: CASSNRGFGNTEAFF. The DNA of the CDR3 is TGTGCCAGCAGTAACAGGGGGTTTGGGAACACTGAAGCTTTCTTT.

In regard to this clone: Relative to the germline gene, one junction end is altered; a read error may explain this. The chain recombines TRBV3-1 (or the pseudogene TRBV3-2) with TRBJ2-7; TRBD1 is a possible D gene (6 bases). Germline lookup yields CDR1 LGHDT and CDR2 YNNKEL (reference sequence). This CDR3 is built from 14 residues. CDR3: CASSPQQGSHEQYF. CDR3 coding DNA: TGTGCCAGCAGCCCCCAACAGGGCTCCCACGAGCAGTACTTC.

This chain uses TRBV12-5 with TRBJ2-5; weak D call: TRBD2 (6 bases). V was shortened by 2 bases and J by 5 bases, with 15 bases between the two germline ends. CDR1 is LGHNT, CDR2 FRNRAP, per germline. The CDR3 has 15 amino acids. The CDR3 is CASGLKAGSGETQYF. The CDR3 nucleotides are TGTGCTAGTGGTTTGAAAGCGGGCAGCGGGGAGACCCAGTACTTC.

The J gene is TRBJ2-3, the V gene TRBV9; 16 nucleotides align to TRBD2. The J segment lost 4 bases and the V segment lost 0 bases, leaving 5 bases of the junction unmatched. This CDR3 has 18 amino acids. The germline V gene encodes CDR1 SGDLS and CDR2 YYNGEE. The CDR3 bases are TGTGCCAGCAGCGTAGATTCGGGACTAGCGGGGGGGGCAGATACGCAGTATTTT. As protein: CASSVDSGLAGGADTQYF.

The sample holds one count of this clone. J is TRBJ2-1 and V is TRBV7-3, with 8 bases identical to TRBD2. Germline V gene data show CDR1 as SGHTA and CDR2 as FQGTGA. This CDR3 is 15 amino acids long. The V gene end was trimmed by 5 bases and the J gene end by 6 bases; junction bases not matched to a gene: 9. Here the CDR3 reads CASSPSGGSPNEQFF. CDR3 sequence (DNA): TGTGCCAGCAGCCCCTCGGGAGGGTCCCCCAATGAGCAGTTCTTC.

This clone has just a few counts. The rearrangement links TRBV11-2 to TRBJ1-1, with 8 bases matching TRBD1. This CDR3 region has 16 residues. Unmatched junction bases numbered 10, after V lost 5 bases and J lost 2 bases. Germline lookup yields CDR1 SGHAT and CDR2 FQNNGV. The CDR3 DNA sequence: TGTGCCAGCAGCCGCGGCCAGGGGGCTCGAAACACTGAAGCTTTCTTT. Its protein product is CASSRGQGARNTEAFF.

This chain connects TRBV27 to TRBJ2-2; 9 bases fit TRBD1. Germline V CDR1 and CDR2: MNHEY, SMNVEV (reference sequence). V shed 4 bases and J 0 bases; nucleotides not matched to a gene: 3. The length of the CDR3 is 16 residues. CDR3 bases: TGTGCCAGCAGTTCGCGACAGGGGGCGAACACCGGGGAGCTGTTTTTT. Its translation: CASSSRQGANTGELFF.

The genes are TRBV18 and TRBJ2-1; 10 bases are a match to TRBD2. CDR3 length: 17 amino acids. Germline V lookup: CDR1 KGHSH, CDR2 LQKENI. Trimming at V came to 2 bases and at J to 7 bases, leaving 11 bases not matched to a gene. The DNA for the CDR3 is TGTGCCAGCTCACCAGAAGCGGGAGGGCCGAGAAGGAATGAGCAGTTCTTC. Translating gives CASSPEAGGPRRNEQFF.

V is TRBV7-8 and J is TRBJ1-2; TRBD1 aligns across 12 bases. The CDR3 extends over 16 amino acids. The germline V gene encodes CDR1 SGHVS and CDR2 FQNEAQ. Trimming removed 1 base from V and 8 bases from J; junction bases left unmatched: 8. This CDR3 is CASSLGGGQGASGYTF. Written as DNA, the CDR3 is TGTGCCAGCAGCTTAGGAGGGGGACAGGGGGCGTCGGGCTACACCTTC.

The chain is built from TRBV5-1 and TRBJ1-1; 7 bases fit TRBD1. CDR1 is SGHRS and CDR2 is YFSETQ in the germline V gene. The J segment lost 3 bases and the V segment lost 4 bases, leaving 6 bases of the junction unmatched. The CDR3 is made up of 14 amino acids. CDR3 amino acids: CASSVTGSDTEAFF. The CDR3 DNA follows: TGCGCCAGCAGCGTGACAGGGAGTGACACTGAAGCTTTCTTT.

The chain is built from TRBV7-7 and TRBJ1-1; D uncertain. The CDR3 contains 13 residues. Trimming removed 2 bases at V and 4 bases at J, with 8 bases between. The germline V gene has CDR1 SSHAT and CDR2 FNYEAQ (reference sequence). The CDR3: CASSLTDSTEAFF. CDR3 in DNA: TGTGCCAGCAGCTTAACCGACTCCACTGAAGCTTTCTTT. Combining the CDR3 with reference TRBV7-7 and TRBJ1-1 gives the whole variable domain GAGVSQSPRYKVTKRGQDVTLRCDPISSHATLYWYQQALGQGPEFLTYFNYEAQPDKSGLPSDRFSAERPEGSISTLTIQRTEQRDSAMYRCASSLTDSTEAFFGQGTRLTVV.

This rearrangement joins TRBV5-1 to TRBJ2-7; D is undetermined. This CDR3 region has 16 residues. V lost 4 bases and J lost 0, with 17 bases in between. Germline-derived CDR1 and CDR2 are SGHRS and YFSETQ. The CDR3, as DNA: TGCGCCAGCAGCCTGTCCGCCGCCCGGAGCTCCTACGAGCAGTACTTC. It is translated as CASSLSAARSSYEQYF.

On this clone itself: Other nucleotide sequences in the sample specify the same CDR3. The V and J genes are TRBV5-1 and TRBJ1-6; 9 bases are shared with TRBD1. After removal of 4 bases from V and 5 bases from J, the junction contained 4 bases not matched to a gene. Germline assignment: CDR1 SGHRS and CDR2 YFSETQ. The CDR3 length is 15 residues. CDR3 protein: CASSPGDRDNSPLHF. DNA of the CDR3: TGCGCCAGCAGCCCGGGGGACAGGGATAATTCACCCCTCCACTTT.

The chain employs TRBV27 and TRBJ2-7; D may be TRBD1 (5 bases). This CDR3 spans 14 amino acids. V lost 3 bases, J lost 4 bases, and 13 bases lay in between. Per the germline V gene, CDR1 is MNHEY and CDR2 is SMNVEV (reference sequence). Here the CDR3 DNA reads TGTGCCAGCAGTTTCCGGCAGGGCGGTTACGAGCAGTACTTC. Protein: CASSFRQGGYEQYF.

This chain links TRBV20-1 with TRBJ2-5; 7 bases are a match to TRBD1. Germline V lookup: CDR1 DFQATT, CDR2 SNEGSKA (reference sequence). V lost 3 bases to trimming and J lost 4 bases; unmatched junction nucleotides: 5. The CDR3 consists of 13 residues. In DNA form, the CDR3 reads TGCAGTGCTAGTACAGGGGATGGAGAGACCCAGTACTTC. Protein product: CSASTGDGETQYF.

Turning to this clone: This sample includes further DNA sequences coding for the same CDR3. The chain couples TRBV28 to TRBJ2-7; D gene ambiguous. Germline V gene sequence: CDR1 MDHEN, CDR2 SYDVKM. Trimming took off 7 bases at V and 0 bases at J, with 10 bases between the two ends. This CDR3 spans 13 amino acids. The CDR3 region has the DNA TGTGCCAGCACGCGACGGAGCTCCTACGAGCAGTACTTC. Protein product: CASTRRSSYEQYF. Full variable domain (remainder filled in from reference TRBV28 and TRBJ2-7): DVKVTQSSRYLVKRTGEKVFLECVQDMDHENMFWYRQDPGLGLRLIYFSYDVKMKEKGDIPEGYSVSREKKERFSLILESASTNQTSMYLCASTRRSSYEQYFGPGTRLTVT.

The chain is built from TRBV6-5 and TRBJ2-7, with a possible D match to TRBD1 (5 bases). This CDR3 contains 15 residues. Trimming took 5 bases from V and 3 from J, leaving 17 bases between them. Germline V gene lookup returns CDR1 MNHEY and CDR2 SVGAGI. The CDR3 DNA follows: TGTGCCAGCAGTCCCTATCACAGGACCTACTACGAGCAGTACTTC. Translation gives CASSPYHRTYYEQYF.

The gene calls are TRBV5-1 and TRBJ2-7; a weak D match, TRBD1 (5 bases). V was trimmed by 0 bases and J by 1 base, leaving 11 bases between them. This CDR3 spans 15 amino acids. CDR1 and CDR2 (germline): SGHRS, YFSETQ. The CDR3 sequence: CASSLELGRSYEQYF. The CDR3 DNA sequence: TGCGCCAGCAGCTTGGAACTGGGGCGATCCTACGAGCAGTACTTC.